One and the same sample provided the 19 T cell receptor beta chains below, sequenced in a study of vaccination effects on CD4 cells after COVID-19. These receptors lack a known antigen. Scientists isolated CD4+ T cells after an approximately 9-day culture period ended. Generated by immunoSEQ multiplex PCR, the TCRdb table keeps only in-frame clones and is missing some. The sample lists around 30,000 clones; 70% were seen once. The source was CD4+ T cells from PBMCs cultured without peptide, collected before COVID-19 vaccination. The receptors derive from a human donor who received a COVID-19 vaccine.

V is TRBV2 and J is TRBJ1-1, with D unclear. Per germline, CDR1 SNHLY and CDR2 FYNNEI. V gave up 4 bases and J gave up 3 bases, with 9 bases separating them. This CDR3 has 13 residues. CDR3 nucleotide sequence: TGTGCCAGCAGTGTCGGAGGCCACACTGAAGCTTTCTTT. Protein product: CASSVGGHTEAFF. The full variable domain, its missing parts supplied by reference TRBV2 and TRBJ1-1, is EPEVTQTPSHQVTQMGQEVILRCVPISNHLYFYWYRQILGQKVEFLVSFYNNEISEKSEIFDDQFSVERPDGSNFTLKIRSTKLEDSAMYFCASSVGGHTEAFFGQGTRLTVV.

The V and J genes are TRBV29-1 and TRBJ2-6, with D uncertain. Germline lookup yields CDR1 SQVTM and CDR2 ANQGSEA. CDR3 length: 14 amino acids. V lost 4 bases and J lost 2, with 9 bases in between. CDR3 in amino acids: CSVAGNTGANVLTF. The DNA of the CDR3 is TGCAGCGTTGCAGGTAATACTGGGGCCAACGTCCTGACTTTC.

The rearrangement uses TRBV5-1 and TRBJ1-1; 7 bases align to TRBD1. The CDR3 runs to 14 residues. Trimming cost V 1 base and J 7 bases; bases outside gene matches: 7. The germline V gene has CDR1 SGHRS and CDR2 YFSETQ. CDR3 nucleotide sequence: TGCGCCAGCAGCTTGCTGGAGGGGGCGGGTGAAGCTTTCTTT. Amino acids: CASSLLEGAGEAFF.

The chain employs TRBV7-9 and TRBJ1-6; 7 bases match TRBD1. V lost 2 bases to trimming and J lost 7 bases; unmatched junction nucleotides: 5. This CDR3 spans 15 amino acids. Per the germline V gene, CDR1 is SEHNR and CDR2 is FQNEAQ (reference sequence). In DNA form, the CDR3 reads TGTGCCAGCAGCTTATCGACAGGGCAGAATTCACCCCTCCACTTT. Translation: CASSLSTGQNSPLHF.

The chain employs TRBV19 and TRBJ1-1, with 8 bases lining up with TRBD1. The CDR3 consists of 15 residues. V lost 3 bases and J lost 5; bases outside the gene matches: 8. Germline values: CDR1 LNHDA, CDR2 SQIVND (reference sequence). The CDR3 DNA follows: TGTGCCAGTAGTATTTTTGGACAGGGAGGGACTGAAGCTTTCTTT. Translation: CASSIFGQGGTEAFF.

V is TRBV6-5 and J is TRBJ1-1; 7 bases line up with TRBD1. This CDR3 is 15 amino acids long. Looked up from germline, CDR1 is MNHEY and CDR2 is SVGAGI. The J segment lost 3 bases and the V segment lost 5 bases, leaving 9 bases of the junction unmatched. The CDR3 nucleotides are TGTGCCAGCAGTCGAGGGGACAGAGCCTACACTGAAGCTTTCTTT. Translation: CASSRGDRAYTEAFF.

The V gene is TRBV11-2, the J gene TRBJ2-3; the D gene is possibly TRBD2 (6 bases). V gave up 4 bases and J gave up 2 bases, with 16 bases separating them. CDR1 and CDR2 from the germline V gene are SGHAT and FQNNGV. CDR3 length equals 16 residues. This CDR3 is CASSSRPGLTTDTQYF. CDR3 DNA sequence: TGTGCCAGCAGCTCGCGTCCGGGACTTACCACAGATACGCAGTATTTT.

This CDR3 reads CASSEATGVRNTIYF. For the CDR3, the DNA is TGTGCCAGCAGTGAAGCAACAGGGGTTAGAAACACCATATATTTT. The rearrangement links TRBV6-1 to TRBJ1-3, with 7 nucleotides matching TRBD1. There are 15 residues in the CDR3. Germline-derived CDR1 and CDR2 are MNHNS and SASEGT. With V trimmed by 0 bases and J by 5 bases, 4 bases remained unmatched.

This chain uses TRBV6-5 with TRBJ2-7, with D possibly being TRBD1 (5 bases). The CDR3 loop spans 15 amino acids. Trimming removed 6 bases from V and 0 bases from J, with 15 bases in between. Germline CDR1 is MNHEY and CDR2 is SVGAGI. CDR3 in amino acids: CASRIRSGISYEQYF. The CDR3 nucleotides are TGTGCCAGCAGAATACGGTCAGGGATCTCCTACGAGCAGTACTTC.

The chain couples TRBV5-1 to TRBJ1-1; D is unresolved. The CDR3 loop spans 13 amino acids. Germline CDR1 is SGHRS and CDR2 is YFSETQ. V lost 2 bases, J lost 1 base, and 6 bases lay in between. CDR3 coding DNA: TGCGCCAGCAGCTTATGGGGGAACACTGAAGCTTTCTTT. As protein: CASSLWGNTEAFF.

This chain links TRBV3-1 (or the pseudogene TRBV3-2) with TRBJ2-5; D possibly corresponds to TRBD2 (5 bases). CDR1 is LGHDT and CDR2 is YNNKEL in the germline V gene (reference sequence). This CDR3 comprises 12 residues. V was pared by 3 bases and J by 5 bases, with 7 bases between. CDR3 DNA sequence: TGTGCCAGCAGCCATGGACTCGAGACCCAGTACTTC. Translation gives CASSHGLETQYF.

This chain connects TRBV2 to TRBJ2-2; D remains unclear. Per the germline V gene, CDR1 is SNHLY and CDR2 is FYNNEI. The CDR3 extends over 14 amino acids. V lost 1 base and J 2 bases, leaving 5 bases between the germline ends. The CDR3 sequence: CASSEGFNTGELFF. For the CDR3, the DNA is TGTGCCAGCAGTGAAGGTTTTAACACCGGGGAGCTGTTTTTT. Looking up the rest from reference TRBV2 and TRBJ2-2 gives the full variable domain: EPEVTQTPSHQVTQMGQEVILRCVPISNHLYFYWYRQILGQKVEFLVSFYNNEISEKSEIFDDQFSVERPDGSNFTLKIRSTKLEDSAMYFCASSEGFNTGELFFGEGSRLTVL.

V usage is TRBV5-6 and J usage is TRBJ2-5, with no clear D. The V end was cut by 0 bases, the J end by 5 bases, with 5 bases between. Germline V gene data show CDR1 as SGHDT and CDR2 as YYEEEE. The CDR3 runs to 12 residues. The CDR3 loop reads CASSLAAETQYF. The CDR3 DNA sequence: TGTGCCAGCAGCTTGGCCGCGGAGACCCAGTACTTC.

The rearrangement joins TRBV18 to TRBJ2-5; D unresolved. Per the germline V gene, CDR1 is KGHSH and CDR2 is LQKENI. Trimming shortened V by 1 base and J by 3 bases, and 12 bases separated the two germline ends. CDR3 size: 15 residues. CDR3 residues: CASSPLGGNKETQYF. In DNA, the CDR3 is TGTGCCAGCTCACCACTGGGCGGAAACAAAGAGACCCAGTACTTC.

The table lists this clone with a few counts. Here the CDR3 reads CASSQQGTGFF. For the CDR3, the DNA is TGTGCCAGCAGTCAACAGGGGACAGGTTTCTTT. The V gene is TRBV2, the J gene TRBJ1-1; 8 bases are shared with TRBD1. Germline values: CDR1 SNHLY, CDR2 FYNNEI. The CDR3 runs 11 residues. Trimming cost V 5 bases and J 13 bases; bases outside gene matches: 6.

The chain recombines TRBV5-1 with TRBJ2-7; weak D call: TRBD1 (5 bases). CDR3 length: 14 amino acids. The V gene's germline CDR1 is SGHRS and CDR2 YFSETQ. V was clipped by 5 bases and J by 5 bases, with 17 bases between them. CDR3 loop: CASRKGDPRDEQYF. The CDR3 DNA sequence: TGCGCCAGCAGAAAAGGGGATCCTAGGGACGAGCAGTACTTC.

The CDR3, as DNA: TGTGCCAGCAGCGTAGGGACTAGCGGGTGGGAGACCCAGTACTTC. Amino acid sequence: CASSVGTSGWETQYF. V is TRBV9 and J is TRBJ2-5; 11 bases align to TRBD2. The CDR3 consists of 15 residues. Germline loops: CDR1 SGDLS, CDR2 YYNGEE. V shed 0 bases and J 5 bases; nucleotides not matched to a gene: 3. Full variable domain (rest looked up from reference TRBV9 and TRBJ2-5): DSGVTQTPKHLITATGQRVTLRCSPRSGDLSVYWYQQSLDQGLQFLIQYYNGEERAKGNILERFSAQQFPDLHSELNLSSLELGDSALYFCASSVGTSGWETQYFGPGTRLLVL.

This clone was counted between two and nine times. V usage is TRBV29-1 and J usage is TRBJ2-5; D gene unclear. Between the trimmed V and J ends, which lost 7 bases and 1 base, there was a span of 13 bases. Germline CDR1 reads SQVTM; CDR2 reads ANQGSEA. The CDR3 covers 13 residues. CDR3 loop: CSAHSGSQETQYF. The CDR3 DNA reads as TGCAGCGCCCACTCGGGCAGCCAAGAGACCCAGTACTTC.

This chain connects TRBV2 to TRBJ1-1, with unresolved D. The CDR3 loop spans 12 amino acids. V gave up 8 bases and J gave up 4 bases, with 11 bases separating them. Germline V gene data show CDR1 as SNHLY and CDR2 as FYNNEI. CDR3 residues: CASAPGVTEAFF. For the CDR3, the DNA is TGTGCCAGCGCCCCCGGGGTCACTGAAGCTTTCTTT.